This TCR beta chain came from a study of T cells in Graves' hyperthyroidism and ophthalmopathy. Using RNA transcripts as the source, TCR beta CDR3 regions were amplified. Researchers ran a first-round RT-PCR on the TCR CDR3 using the HTBI primer set. From the multiplex PCR reads, TCRdb called clonotypes with MiXCR, one entry per CDR3 protein. The sample lists 300,000 to 350,000 distinct CDR3 sequences, roughly a fifth occurring once. Notes on this clonotype: What it binds is unknown.

Diagnosing involved the use of clinical symptoms, serum thyroxine and TRAb, thyroid ultrasound and orbital computed tomography. CDR1 and CDR2 from the germline V gene are SQVTM and ANQGSEA. J was trimmed by 1 base and V by 6 bases; bases with no gene match: 10. There are 16 residues in the CDR3. General study findings and limits: Most expanded thyroid clonotypes above 0.001 recurred in blood.

J is TRBJ2-7 and V is TRBV29-1, with 12 bases aligning to TRBD2. Sequences were obtained from blood. This TCR derives from a woman aged 50 to 65 with Graves' hyperthyroidism. CDR3 protein: CSVGGLAGYNSYEQYF. DNA for the CDR3: TGCAGCGTCGGAGGACTAGCGGGGTATAATTCCTACGAGCAGTACTTC.